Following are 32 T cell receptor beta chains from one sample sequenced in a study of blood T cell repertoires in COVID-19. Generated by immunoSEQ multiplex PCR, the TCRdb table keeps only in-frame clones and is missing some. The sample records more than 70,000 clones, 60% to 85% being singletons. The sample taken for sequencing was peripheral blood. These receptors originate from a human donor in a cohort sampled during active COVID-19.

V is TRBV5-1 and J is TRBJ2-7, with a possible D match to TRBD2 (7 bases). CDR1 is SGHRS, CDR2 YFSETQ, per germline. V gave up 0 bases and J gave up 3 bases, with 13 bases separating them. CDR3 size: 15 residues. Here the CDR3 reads CASSLAGASGYEQYF. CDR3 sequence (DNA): TGCGCCAGCAGCTTGGCGGGGGCTAGCGGCTACGAGCAGTACTTC.

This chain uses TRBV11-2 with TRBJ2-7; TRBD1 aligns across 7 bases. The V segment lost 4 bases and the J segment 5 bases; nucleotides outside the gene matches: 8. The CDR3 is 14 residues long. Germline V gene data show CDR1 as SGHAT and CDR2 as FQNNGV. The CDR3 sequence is CASSSRQGRDEQYF. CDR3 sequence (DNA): TGTGCCAGCAGCTCCCGACAGGGTCGCGACGAGCAGTACTTC.

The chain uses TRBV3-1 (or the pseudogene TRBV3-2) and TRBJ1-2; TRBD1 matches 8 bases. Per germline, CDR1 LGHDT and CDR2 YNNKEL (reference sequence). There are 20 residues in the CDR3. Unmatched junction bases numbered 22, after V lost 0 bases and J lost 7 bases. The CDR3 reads CASSQDLEPQALRGPSGYTF. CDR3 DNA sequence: TGTGCCAGCAGCCAAGATCTTGAACCTCAGGCACTCAGGGGGCCCAGTGGCTACACCTTC.

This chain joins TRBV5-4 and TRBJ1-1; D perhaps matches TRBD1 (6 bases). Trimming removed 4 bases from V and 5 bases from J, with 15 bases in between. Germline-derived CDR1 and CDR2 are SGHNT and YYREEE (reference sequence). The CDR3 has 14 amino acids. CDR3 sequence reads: CASSRRTEKTEAFF. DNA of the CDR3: TGTGCCAGCAGCAGACGGACAGAAAAAACTGAAGCTTTCTTT.

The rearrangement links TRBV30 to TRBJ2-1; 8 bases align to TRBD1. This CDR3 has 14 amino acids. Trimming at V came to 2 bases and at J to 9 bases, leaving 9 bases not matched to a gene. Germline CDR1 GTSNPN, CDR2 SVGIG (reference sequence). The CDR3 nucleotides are TGTGCCTGGAGTATGGACAGGGAAGTCGGTGAGCAGTTCTTC. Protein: CAWSMDREVGEQFF.

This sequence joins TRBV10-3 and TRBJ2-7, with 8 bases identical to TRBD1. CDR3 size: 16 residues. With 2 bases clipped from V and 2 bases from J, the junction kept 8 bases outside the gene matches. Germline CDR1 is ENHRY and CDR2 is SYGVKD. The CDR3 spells CAISEGGTGYTYEQYF. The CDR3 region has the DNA TGTGCCATCAGTGAGGGGGGGACAGGATATACCTACGAGCAGTACTTC.

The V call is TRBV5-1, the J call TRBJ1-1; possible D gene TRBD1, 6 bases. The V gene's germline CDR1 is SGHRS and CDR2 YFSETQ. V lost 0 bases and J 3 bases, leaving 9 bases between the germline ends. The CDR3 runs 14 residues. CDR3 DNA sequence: TGCGCCAGCAGCTTGGGTTCAGGGGACACTGAAGCTTTCTTT. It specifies CASSLGSGDTEAFF.

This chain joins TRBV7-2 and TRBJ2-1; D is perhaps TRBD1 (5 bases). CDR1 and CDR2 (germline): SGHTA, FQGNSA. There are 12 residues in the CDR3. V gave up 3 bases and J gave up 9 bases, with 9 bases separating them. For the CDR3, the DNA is TGTGCCAGCAGCTTTCAGGGTAGTGAGCAGTTCTTC. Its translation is CASSFQGSEQFF.

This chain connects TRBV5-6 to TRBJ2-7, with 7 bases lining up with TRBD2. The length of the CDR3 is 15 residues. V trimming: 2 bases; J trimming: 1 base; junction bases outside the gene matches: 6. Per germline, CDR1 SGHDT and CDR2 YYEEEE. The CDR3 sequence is CASSLAGTWSYEQYF. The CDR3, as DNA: TGTGCCAGCAGCTTAGCGGGGACCTGGTCCTACGAGCAGTACTTC.

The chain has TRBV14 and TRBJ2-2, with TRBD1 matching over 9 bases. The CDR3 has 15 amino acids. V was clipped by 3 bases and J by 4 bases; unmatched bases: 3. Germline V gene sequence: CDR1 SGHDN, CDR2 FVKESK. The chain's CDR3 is CASSHGQGITGELFF. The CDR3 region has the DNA TGTGCCAGCAGCCATGGACAGGGGATCACCGGGGAGCTGTTTTTT.

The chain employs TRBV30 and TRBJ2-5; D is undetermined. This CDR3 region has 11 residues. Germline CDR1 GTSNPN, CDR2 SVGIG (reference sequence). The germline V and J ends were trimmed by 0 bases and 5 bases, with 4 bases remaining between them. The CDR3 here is CAWSVRETQYF. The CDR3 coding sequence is TGTGCCTGGAGTGTACGGGAGACCCAGTACTTC.

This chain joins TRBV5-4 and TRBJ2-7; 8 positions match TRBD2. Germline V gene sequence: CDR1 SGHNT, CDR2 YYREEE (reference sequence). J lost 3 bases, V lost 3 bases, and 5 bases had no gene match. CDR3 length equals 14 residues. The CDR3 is CASSSAGGDYEQYF. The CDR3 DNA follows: TGTGCCAGCAGCTCTGCGGGGGGAGACTACGAGCAGTACTTC.

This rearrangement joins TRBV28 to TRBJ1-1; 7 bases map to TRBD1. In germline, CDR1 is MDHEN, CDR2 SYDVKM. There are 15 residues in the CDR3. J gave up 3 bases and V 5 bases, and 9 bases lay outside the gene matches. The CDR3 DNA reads TGTGCCAGCAGTCCCCAGGGGGGTGGATACACTGAAGCTTTCTTT. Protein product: CASSPQGGGYTEAFF.

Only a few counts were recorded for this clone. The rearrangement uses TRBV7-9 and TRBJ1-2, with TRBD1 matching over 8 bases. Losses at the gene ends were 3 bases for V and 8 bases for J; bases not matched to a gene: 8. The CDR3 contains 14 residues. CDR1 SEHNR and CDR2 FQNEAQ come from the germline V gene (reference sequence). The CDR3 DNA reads TGTGCCAGCAGCTTGGCAGGGGGCGAAGAGGGCTACACCTTC. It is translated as CASSLAGGEEGYTF.

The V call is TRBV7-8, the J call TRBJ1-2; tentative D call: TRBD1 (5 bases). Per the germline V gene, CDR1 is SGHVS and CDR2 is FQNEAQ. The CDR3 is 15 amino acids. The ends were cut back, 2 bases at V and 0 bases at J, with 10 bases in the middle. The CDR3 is CASSLPGATNYGYTF. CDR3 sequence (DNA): TGTGCCAGCAGCTTACCTGGGGCTACTAACTATGGCTACACCTTC.

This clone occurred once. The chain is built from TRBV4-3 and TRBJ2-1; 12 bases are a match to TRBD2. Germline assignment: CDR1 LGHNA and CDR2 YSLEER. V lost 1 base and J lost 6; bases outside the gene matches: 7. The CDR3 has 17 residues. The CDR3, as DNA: TGCGCCAGCAGCCAAGTCTATCTAGCGGGGGGGGGCAATGAGCAGTTCTTC. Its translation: CASSQVYLAGGGNEQFF.

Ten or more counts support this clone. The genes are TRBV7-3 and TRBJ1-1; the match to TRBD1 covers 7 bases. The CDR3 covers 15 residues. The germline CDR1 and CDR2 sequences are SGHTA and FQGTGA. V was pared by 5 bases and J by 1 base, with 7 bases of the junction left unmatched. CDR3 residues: CASSPTGQTNTEAFF. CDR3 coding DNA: TGTGCCAGCAGCCCAACGGGACAGACGAACACTGAAGCTTTCTTT.

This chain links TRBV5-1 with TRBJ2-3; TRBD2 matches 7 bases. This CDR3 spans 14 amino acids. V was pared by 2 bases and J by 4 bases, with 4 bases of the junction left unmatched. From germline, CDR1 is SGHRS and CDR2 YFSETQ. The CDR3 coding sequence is TGCGCCAGCAGCTTTCCGCTAGCGGCAGATACGCAGTATTTT. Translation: CASSFPLAADTQYF.

CDR3 loop: CSVLTVMDYGYTF. DNA for the CDR3: TGCAGCGTTCTAACCGTGATGGACTATGGCTACACCTTC. V is TRBV29-1 and J is TRBJ1-2; D unclear. CDR3 length: 13 residues. Germline V gene data show CDR1 as SQVTM and CDR2 as ANQGSEA. V was clipped by 5 bases and J by 3 bases, with 13 bases between them.

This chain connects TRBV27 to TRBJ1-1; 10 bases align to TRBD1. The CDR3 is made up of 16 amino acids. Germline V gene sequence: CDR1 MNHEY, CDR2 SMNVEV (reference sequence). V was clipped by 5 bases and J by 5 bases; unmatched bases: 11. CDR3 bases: TGTGCCAGCAGTGAACGGGACAGGGGCTCCGGGACTGAAGCTTTCTTT. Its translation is CASSERDRGSGTEAFF.

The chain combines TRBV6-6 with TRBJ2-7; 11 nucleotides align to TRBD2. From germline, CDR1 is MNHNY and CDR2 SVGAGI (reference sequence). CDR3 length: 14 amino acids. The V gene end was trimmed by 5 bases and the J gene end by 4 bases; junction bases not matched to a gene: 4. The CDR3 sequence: CASSGPSGGYEQYF. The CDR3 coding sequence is TGTGCCAGCAGTGGTCCTAGCGGGGGGTACGAGCAGTACTTC.

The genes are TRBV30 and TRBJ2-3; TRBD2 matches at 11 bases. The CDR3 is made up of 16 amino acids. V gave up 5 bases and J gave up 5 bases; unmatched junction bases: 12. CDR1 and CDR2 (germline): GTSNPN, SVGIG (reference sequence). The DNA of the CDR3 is TGTGCCTGGGCCGGCGGGCTAGCGGGGGGTTTAGATACGCAGTATTTT. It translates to CAWAGGLAGGLDTQYF. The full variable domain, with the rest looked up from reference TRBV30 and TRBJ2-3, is SQTIHQWPATLVQPVGSPLSLECTVEGTSNPNLYWYRQAAGRGLQLLFYSVGIGQISSEVPQNLSASRPQDRQFILSSKKLLLSDSGFYLCAWAGGLAGGLDTQYFGPGTRLTVL.

The CDR3 here is CASSSGGAGGYTF. The DNA for the CDR3 is TGTGCCAGCAGTTCAGGGGGCGCGGGTGGCTACACCTTC. J is TRBJ1-2 and V is TRBV7-9; 8 bases match TRBD1. The germline V gene encodes CDR1 SEHNR and CDR2 FQNEAQ (reference sequence). The V segment lost 6 bases and the J segment 7 bases; nucleotides outside the gene matches: 7. The CDR3 has 13 amino acids. Looking up the rest from reference TRBV7-9 and TRBJ1-2 gives the full variable domain: DTGVSQNPRHKITKRGQNVTFRCDPISEHNRLYWYRQTLGQGPEFLTYFQNEAQLEKSRLLSDRFSAERPKGSFSTLEIQRTEQGDSAMYLCASSSGGAGGYTFGSGTRLTVV.

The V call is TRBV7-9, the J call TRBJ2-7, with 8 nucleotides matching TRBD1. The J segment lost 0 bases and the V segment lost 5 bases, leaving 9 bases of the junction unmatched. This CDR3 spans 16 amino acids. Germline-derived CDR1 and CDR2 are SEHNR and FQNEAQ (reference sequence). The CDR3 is CASSTTGTGLSYEQYF. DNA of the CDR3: TGTGCCAGCAGCACGACTGGGACAGGCCTCTCCTACGAGCAGTACTTC. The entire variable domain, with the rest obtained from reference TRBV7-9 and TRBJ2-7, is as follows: DTGVSQNPRHKITKRGQNVTFRCDPISEHNRLYWYRQTLGQGPEFLTYFQNEAQLEKSRLLSDRFSAERPKGSFSTLEIQRTEQGDSAMYLCASSTTGTGLSYEQYFGPGTRLTVT.

The CDR3 loop reads CASSRRDNEQFF. The CDR3 DNA reads as TGTGCCAGCAGCCGGAGGGACAATGAGCAGTTCTTC. The J gene is TRBJ2-1, the V gene TRBV5-5, with TRBD2 as a possible D gene (6 bases). Trimming left V 4 bases short and J 5 bases short, with 7 bases between. CDR3 length equals 12 residues. CDR1 SGHKS and CDR2 YYEKEE come from the germline V gene (reference sequence). The full variable domain, in which reference TRBV5-5 and TRBJ2-1 provide the parts outside the CDR3, is DAGVTQSPTHLIKTRGQQVTLRCSPISGHKSVSWYQQVLGQGPQFIFQYYEKEERGRGNFPDRFSARQFPNYSSELNVNALLLGDSALYLCASSRRDNEQFFGPGTRLTVL.

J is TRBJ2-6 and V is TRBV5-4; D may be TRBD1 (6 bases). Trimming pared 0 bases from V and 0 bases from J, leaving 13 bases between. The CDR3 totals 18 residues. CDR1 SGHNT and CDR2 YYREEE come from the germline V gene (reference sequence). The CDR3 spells CASSLDRVSLSGANVLTF. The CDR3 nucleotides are TGTGCCAGCAGCTTGGACAGGGTGTCACTCTCTGGGGCCAACGTCCTGACTTTC.

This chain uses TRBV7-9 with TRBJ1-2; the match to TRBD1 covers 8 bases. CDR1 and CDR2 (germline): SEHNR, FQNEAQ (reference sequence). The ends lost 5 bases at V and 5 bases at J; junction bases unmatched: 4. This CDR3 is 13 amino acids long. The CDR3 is CASSIDRGYGYTF. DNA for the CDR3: TGTGCCAGCAGCATTGACAGGGGATATGGCTACACCTTC.

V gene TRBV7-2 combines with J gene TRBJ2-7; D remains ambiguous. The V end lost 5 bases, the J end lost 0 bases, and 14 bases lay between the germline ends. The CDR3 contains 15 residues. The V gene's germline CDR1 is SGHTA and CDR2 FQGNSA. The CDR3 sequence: CASSPRSHGSYEQYF. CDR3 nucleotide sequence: TGTGCCAGCAGCCCTAGATCCCACGGCTCCTACGAGCAGTACTTC.

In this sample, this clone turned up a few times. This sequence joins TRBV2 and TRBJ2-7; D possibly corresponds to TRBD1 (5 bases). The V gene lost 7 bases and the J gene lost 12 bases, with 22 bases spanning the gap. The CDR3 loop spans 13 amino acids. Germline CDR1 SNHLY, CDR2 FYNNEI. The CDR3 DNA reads TGTGCCAGCACCACCCAAGGGCAGGGATCAACGTACTTC. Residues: CASTTQGQGSTYF.

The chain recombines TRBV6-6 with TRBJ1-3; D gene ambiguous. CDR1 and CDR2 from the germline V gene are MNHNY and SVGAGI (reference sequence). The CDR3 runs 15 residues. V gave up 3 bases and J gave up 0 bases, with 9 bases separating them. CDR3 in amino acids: CASSYNSFSGNTIYF. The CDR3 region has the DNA TGTGCCAGCAGTTATAACTCCTTCTCTGGAAACACCATATATTTT.

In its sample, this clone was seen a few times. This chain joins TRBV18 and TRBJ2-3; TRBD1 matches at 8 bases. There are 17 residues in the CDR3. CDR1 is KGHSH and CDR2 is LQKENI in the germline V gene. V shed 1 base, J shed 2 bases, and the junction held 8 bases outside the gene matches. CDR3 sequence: CASSPLFGTGNTDTQYF. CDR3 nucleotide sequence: TGTGCCAGCTCACCACTATTTGGGACAGGAAACACAGATACGCAGTATTTT.

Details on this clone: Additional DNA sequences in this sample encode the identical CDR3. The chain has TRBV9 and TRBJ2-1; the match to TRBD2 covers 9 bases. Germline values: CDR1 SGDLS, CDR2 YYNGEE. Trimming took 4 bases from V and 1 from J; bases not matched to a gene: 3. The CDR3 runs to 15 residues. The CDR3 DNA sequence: TGTGCCAGCAGCTTGAGCGGGGGGTCCTACAATGAGCAGTTCTTC. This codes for CASSLSGGSYNEQFF.